One sample yielded the 19 T cell receptor beta chains listed below, sequenced in a study of T cells in Graves' hyperthyroidism and ophthalmopathy. Researchers amplified the TCR beta CDR3 regions from RNA transcripts. HTBI primers were the set used in a first-round RT-PCR of the TCR CDR3. TCRdb itself ran the multiplex PCR reads through MiXCR, one entry per CDR3 protein. The sample holds approximately 530,000 distinct CDR3 sequences, about 20% seen once. The sample taken for sequencing was blood. The receptors were gathered from a man in his forties or fifties with Graves' ophthalmopathy.

This clonotype has a count of ten or more. This rearrangement joins TRBV20-1 to TRBJ2-1; either TRBD1 or TRBD2 may supply D (5 bases each). V lost 1 base, J lost 8 bases, and 12 bases lay in between. In germline, CDR1 is DFQATT, CDR2 SNEGSKA (reference sequence). This CDR3 has 13 amino acids. The CDR3 DNA follows: TGCAGTGCTAGAGTGAGGGGAGTTTATGAGCAGTTCTTC. Translated, it gives CSARVRGVYEQFF.

This clonotype was observed a few times. The chain carries TRBV9 and TRBJ1-5; D might be TRBD1 (6 bases). The CDR3 runs to 14 residues. V was cut by 3 bases and J by 3 bases, with 10 bases left in between. Germline values: CDR1 SGDLS, CDR2 YYNGEE. As DNA, the CDR3 is TGTGCCAGCAGCGGTTCAGGGGTCAATCAGCCCCAGCATTTT. This translates into CASSGSGVNQPQHF.

This clonotype was observed a few times. This chain connects TRBV6-6 to TRBJ2-2, with D perhaps TRBD1 (6 bases). CDR3 length: 19 amino acids. CDR1 is MNHNY, CDR2 SVGAGI, per germline (reference sequence). Trimming shortened V by 0 bases and J by 1 base, and 18 bases separated the two germline ends. CDR3 DNA sequence: TGTGCCAGCAGTTACTCGGACACCGAGTTGGACAGGAACACCGGGGAGCTGTTTTTT. This gives the protein CASSYSDTELDRNTGELFF.

A remark on this clonotype: The junction departs from the called germline gene at one end, perhaps through a read error. This chain joins TRBV6-1 and TRBJ2-7; D gene ambiguous. The CDR3 runs 14 residues. The germline gives CDR1 MNHNS, CDR2 SASEGT. CDR3 bases: TGTGCCAGCACTTTAGCAGCCGGCTCCTACAAGCAGTACTTC. Protein sequence: CASTLAAGSYKQYF.

The gene calls are TRBV9 and TRBJ1-4; D possibly corresponds to TRBD1 (5 bases). CDR3 length: 16 amino acids. The ends were cut back, 4 bases at V and 3 bases at J, with 16 bases in the middle. From germline, CDR1 is SGDLS and CDR2 YYNGEE. The CDR3 loop is CASSFGEGGANEKLFF. CDR3 nucleotide sequence: TGTGCCAGCAGCTTTGGGGAAGGAGGGGCTAATGAAAAACTGTTTTTT.

A remark on this clonotype: The junction shows a germline mismatch at one end, possibly a read error. This chain connects TRBV6-5 to TRBJ2-5; a possible D gene is TRBD1 (6 bases). The CDR3 is 12 amino acids. The germline V gene encodes CDR1 MNHEY and CDR2 SVGAGI. CDR3 loop: CASSYSNRAEHF. Written as DNA, the CDR3 is TGTGCCAGCAGTTACTCGAACAGGGCGGAGCACTTC.

The genes are TRBV7-9 and TRBJ2-1; 11 bases align to TRBD2. The V segment lost 5 bases and the J segment 2 bases; nucleotides outside the gene matches: 8. The germline gives CDR1 SEHNR, CDR2 FQNEAQ (reference sequence). The CDR3 is 17 amino acids. The CDR3 sequence: CASSPSSSGRTYNEQFF. In DNA form, the CDR3 reads TGTGCCAGCAGCCCCAGCTCTAGCGGGAGGACCTACAATGAGCAGTTCTTC.

This clonotype was counted many times. This sequence joins TRBV5-4 and TRBJ1-5; D is uncertain. Germline V gives CDR1 SGHNT, CDR2 YYREEE (reference sequence). The CDR3 sequence is 13 residues long. The V end was cut by 0 bases, the J end by 7 bases, with 8 bases between. The CDR3 protein is CASSLAPGQPQHF. In DNA, the CDR3 is TGTGCCAGCAGCTTGGCCCCTGGACAGCCCCAGCATTTT.

The chain is built from TRBV7-3 and TRBJ2-7; the D gene is possibly TRBD2 (7 bases). Germline V lookup: CDR1 SGHTA, CDR2 FQGTGA. V dropped 1 base and J dropped 6 bases, with 19 bases sitting between them. This CDR3 contains 16 residues. The chain's CDR3 is CASSLRGPSGRGEQYF. DNA of the CDR3: TGTGCCAGCAGCTTAAGGGGGCCTAGCGGAAGGGGCGAGCAGTACTTC.

This clonotype was counted once. The J gene is TRBJ2-2, the V gene TRBV7-2, with no clear D. V lost 6 bases and J 5 bases, leaving 7 bases between the germline ends. From germline, CDR1 is SGHTA and CDR2 FQGNSA. The CDR3 contains 12 residues. CDR3 region: CASRGFTGELFF. The CDR3 DNA is TGTGCCAGCAGAGGGTTTACCGGGGAGCTGTTTTTT.

The V and J genes are TRBV18 and TRBJ2-5; 9 bases are shared with TRBD2. Unmatched junction bases numbered 19, after V lost 3 bases and J lost 5 bases. The CDR3 sequence is 19 residues long. Per the germline V gene, CDR1 is KGHSH and CDR2 is LQKENI. CDR3 amino acids: CASSPSKGAGGLAQETQYF. CDR3 nucleotides: TGTGCCAGCTCACCCTCCAAGGGGGCCGGGGGACTAGCACAGGAGACCCAGTACTTC.

The rearrangement joins TRBV6-5 to TRBJ1-2; D is possibly TRBD1 (5 bases). Trimming removed 2 bases at V and 0 bases at J, with 10 bases between. Per germline, CDR1 MNHEY and CDR2 SVGAGI. This CDR3 is built from 15 residues. Here the CDR3 DNA reads TGTGCCAGCAGTTACACGGGACCCTCTAACTATGGCTACACCTTC. It is translated as CASSYTGPSNYGYTF.

This clonotype was recorded a few times. The CDR3 loop reads CASSYPGGGNYGYTF. The CDR3 DNA sequence: TGTGCCAGCAGTTACCCCGGAGGGGGGAACTATGGCTACACCTTC. The chain combines TRBV6-5 with TRBJ1-2, with a weak D call TRBD1 (6 bases). The V gene lost 2 bases and the J gene lost 2 bases, with 12 bases spanning the gap. The CDR3 extends over 15 amino acids. Per the germline V gene, CDR1 is MNHEY and CDR2 is SVGAGI.

This clonotype was recorded at least ten times. The chain links TRBV6-1 to TRBJ2-7; unclear D gene. The CDR3 loop spans 15 amino acids. Trimming removed 5 bases from V and 5 bases from J, with 19 bases in between. Germline lookup yields CDR1 MNHNS and CDR2 SASEGT. DNA of the CDR3: TGTGCCAGCAGTTCCCCGTTGGAGCCATCTAACGAGCAGTACTTC. It specifies CASSSPLEPSNEQYF.

The rearrangement links TRBV28 to TRBJ1-5; D is undetermined. CDR3 length: 15 amino acids. CDR1 and CDR2 from the germline V gene are MDHEN and SYDVKM. Trimming stripped 3 bases from V and 1 base from J, with 10 bases between. DNA of the CDR3: TGTGCCAGCAGTTTGGCCGGGGTAAGCAATCAGCCCCAGCATTTT. This gives the protein CASSLAGVSNQPQHF.

The genes are TRBV29-1 and TRBJ2-1, with a weak D call TRBD1 (6 bases). The germline V and J ends were trimmed by 4 bases and 3 bases, with 16 bases remaining between them. CDR1 SQVTM and CDR2 ANQGSEA come from the germline V gene. This CDR3 spans 15 amino acids. The chain's CDR3 is CSVGGKNRVYNEQFF. CDR3 coding DNA: TGCAGCGTTGGGGGGAAGAACAGGGTCTACAATGAGCAGTTCTTC.

This CDR3 is CASSGRAATNEKLFF. The CDR3 DNA sequence: TGTGCCAGTAGTGGCCGGGCTGCAACTAATGAAAAACTGTTTTTT. The chain is built from TRBV19 and TRBJ1-4; no definite D call. The CDR3 length is 15 residues. V was shortened by 5 bases and J by 0 bases, with 10 bases between the two germline ends. Germline V gene lookup returns CDR1 LNHDA and CDR2 SQIVND (reference sequence). The entire variable domain, with the rest obtained from reference TRBV19 and TRBJ1-4, is as follows: DGGITQSPKYLFRKEGQNVTLSCEQNLNHDAMYWYRQDPGQGLRLIYYSQIVNDFQKGDIAEGYSVSREKKESFPLTVTSAQKNPTAFYLCASSGRAATNEKLFFGSGTQLSVL.

This chain joins TRBV27 and TRBJ1-2; D possibly corresponds to TRBD1 (6 bases). The CDR3 sequence is 15 residues long. V gave up 7 bases and J gave up 0 bases, with 15 bases separating them. Germline V CDR1 and CDR2: MNHEY, SMNVEV (reference sequence). The CDR3 nucleotides are TGTGCCAGCACCCCGAGGACAGAAGCTAACTATGGCTACACCTTC. Its translation is CASTPRTEANYGYTF.

This clonotype was detected a few times. In nucleotides, the CDR3 is TGTGCCGTGGGTCAGCCCCAGCATTTT. This encodes CAVGQPQHF. V gene TRBV27 combines with J gene TRBJ1-5; no reliable D call. The CDR3 loop spans 9 amino acids. The V gene lost 11 bases and the J gene lost 6 bases, with 5 bases spanning the gap. CDR1 MNHEY and CDR2 SMNVEV come from the germline V gene (reference sequence).